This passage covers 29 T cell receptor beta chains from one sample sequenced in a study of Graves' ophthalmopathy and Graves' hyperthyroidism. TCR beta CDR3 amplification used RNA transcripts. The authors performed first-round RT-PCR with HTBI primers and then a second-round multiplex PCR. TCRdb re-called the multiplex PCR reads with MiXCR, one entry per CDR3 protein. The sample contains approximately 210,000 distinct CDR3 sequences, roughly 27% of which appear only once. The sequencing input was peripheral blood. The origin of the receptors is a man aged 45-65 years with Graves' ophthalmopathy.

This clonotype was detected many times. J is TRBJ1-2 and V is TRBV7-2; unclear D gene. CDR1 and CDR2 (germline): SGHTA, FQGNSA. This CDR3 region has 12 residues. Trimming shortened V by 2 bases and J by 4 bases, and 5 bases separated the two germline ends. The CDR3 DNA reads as TGTGCCAGCAGCTTATCACGCTATGGCTACACCTTC. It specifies CASSLSRYGYTF. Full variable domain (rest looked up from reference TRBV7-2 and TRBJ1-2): GAGVSQSPSNKVTEKGKDVELRCDPISGHTALYWYRQSLGQGLEFLIYFQGNSAPDKSGLPSDRFSAERTGGSVSTLTIQRTQQEDSAVYLCASSLSRYGYTFGSGTRLTVV.

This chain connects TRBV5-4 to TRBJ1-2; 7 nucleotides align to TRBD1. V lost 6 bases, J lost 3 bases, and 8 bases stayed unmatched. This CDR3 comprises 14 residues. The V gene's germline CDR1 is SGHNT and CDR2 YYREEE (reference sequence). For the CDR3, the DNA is TGTGCCAGCATCCAGACAGGGAAAGACTATGGCTACACCTTC. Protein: CASIQTGKDYGYTF.

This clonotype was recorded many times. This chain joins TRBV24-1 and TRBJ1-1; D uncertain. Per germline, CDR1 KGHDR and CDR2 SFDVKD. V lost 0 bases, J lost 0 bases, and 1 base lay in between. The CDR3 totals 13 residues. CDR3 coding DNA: TGTGCCACCAGTGATTTGCTGAACACTGAAGCTTTCTTT. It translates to CATSDLLNTEAFF.

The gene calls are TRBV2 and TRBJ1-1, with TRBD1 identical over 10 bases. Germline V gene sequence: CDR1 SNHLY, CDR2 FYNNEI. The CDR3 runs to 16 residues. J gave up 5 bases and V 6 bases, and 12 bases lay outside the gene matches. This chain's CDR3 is CASRRKTGGAGTEAFF. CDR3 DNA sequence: TGTGCCAGCAGGCGGAAGACAGGGGGCGCGGGGACTGAAGCTTTCTTT.

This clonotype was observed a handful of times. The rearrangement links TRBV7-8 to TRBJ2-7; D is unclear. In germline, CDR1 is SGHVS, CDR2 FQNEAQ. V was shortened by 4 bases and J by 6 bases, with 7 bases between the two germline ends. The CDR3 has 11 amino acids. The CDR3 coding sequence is TGTGCCAGCAGCTCATCGCTCGAGCAGTACTTC. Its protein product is CASSSSLEQYF.

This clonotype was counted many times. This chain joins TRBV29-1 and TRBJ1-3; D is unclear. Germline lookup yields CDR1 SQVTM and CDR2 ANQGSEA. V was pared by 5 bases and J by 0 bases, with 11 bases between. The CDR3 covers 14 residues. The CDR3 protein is CSVLSGNSGNTIYF. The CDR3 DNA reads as TGCAGCGTTCTAAGCGGGAACTCTGGAAACACCATATATTTT. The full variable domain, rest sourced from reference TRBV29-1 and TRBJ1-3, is SAVISQKPSRDICQRGTSLTIQCQVDSQVTMMFWYRQQPGQSLTLIATANQGSEATYESGFVIDKFPISRPNLTFSTLTVSNMSPEDSSIYLCSVLSGNSGNTIYFGEGSWLTVV.

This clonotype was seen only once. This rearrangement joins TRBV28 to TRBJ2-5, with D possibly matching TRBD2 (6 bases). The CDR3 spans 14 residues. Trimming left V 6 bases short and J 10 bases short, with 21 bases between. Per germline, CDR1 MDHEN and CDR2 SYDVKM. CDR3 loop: CASRKGGPGVDQYF. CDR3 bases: TGTGCCAGCAGAAAGGGAGGACCGGGGGTTGACCAGTACTTC.

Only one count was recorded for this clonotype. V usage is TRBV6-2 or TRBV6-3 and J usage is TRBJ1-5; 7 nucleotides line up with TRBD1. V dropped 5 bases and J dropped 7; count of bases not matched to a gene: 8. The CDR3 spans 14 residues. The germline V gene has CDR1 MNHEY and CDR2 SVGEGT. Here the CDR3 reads CASSRQGSRQPQHF. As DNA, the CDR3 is TGTGCCAGCAGTCGACAGGGTTCACGCCAGCCCCAGCATTTT.

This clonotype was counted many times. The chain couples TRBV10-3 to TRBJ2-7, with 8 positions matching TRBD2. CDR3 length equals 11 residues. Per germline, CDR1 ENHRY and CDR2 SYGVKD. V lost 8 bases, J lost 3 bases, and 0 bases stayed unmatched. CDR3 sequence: CAIGTSYEQYF. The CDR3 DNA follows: TGTGCCATCGGGACTAGCTACGAGCAGTACTTC.

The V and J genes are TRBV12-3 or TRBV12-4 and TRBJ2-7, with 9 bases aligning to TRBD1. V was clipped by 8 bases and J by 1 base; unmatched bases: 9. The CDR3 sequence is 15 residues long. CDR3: CASCETGTGSYEQYF. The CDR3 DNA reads TGTGCCAGCTGCGAAACCGGGACAGGGTCCTACGAGCAGTACTTC.

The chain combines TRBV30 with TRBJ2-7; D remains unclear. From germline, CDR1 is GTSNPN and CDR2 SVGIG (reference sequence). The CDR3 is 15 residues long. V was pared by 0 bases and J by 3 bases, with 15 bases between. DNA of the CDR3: TGTGCCTGGAGTGTACTCCAAGGTAAAGGCTACGAGCAGTACTTC. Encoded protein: CAWSVLQGKGYEQYF. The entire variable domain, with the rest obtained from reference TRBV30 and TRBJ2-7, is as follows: SQTIHQWPATLVQPVGSPLSLECTVEGTSNPNLYWYRQAAGRGLQLLFYSVGIGQISSEVPQNLSASRPQDRQFILSSKKLLLSDSGFYLCAWSVLQGKGYEQYFGPGTRLTVT.

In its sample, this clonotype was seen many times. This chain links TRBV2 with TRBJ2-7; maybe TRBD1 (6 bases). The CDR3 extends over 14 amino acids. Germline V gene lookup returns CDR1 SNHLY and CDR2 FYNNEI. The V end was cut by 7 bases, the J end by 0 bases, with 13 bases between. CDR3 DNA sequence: TGTGCCAGCAAGAACAGGGTTCTCTCCTACGAGCAGTACTTC. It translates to CASKNRVLSYEQYF.

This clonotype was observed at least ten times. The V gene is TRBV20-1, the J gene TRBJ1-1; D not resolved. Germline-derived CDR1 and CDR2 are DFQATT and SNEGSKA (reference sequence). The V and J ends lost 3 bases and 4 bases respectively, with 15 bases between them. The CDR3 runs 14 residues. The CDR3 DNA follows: TGCAGTGCTAGTATCCCGGGGAGGGTCACTGAAGCTTTCTTT. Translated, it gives CSASIPGRVTEAFF.

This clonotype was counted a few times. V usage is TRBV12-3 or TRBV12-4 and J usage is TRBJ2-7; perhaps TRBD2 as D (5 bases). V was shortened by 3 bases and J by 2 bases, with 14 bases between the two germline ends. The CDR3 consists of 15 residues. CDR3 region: CASSLSRSGTYEQYF. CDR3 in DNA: TGTGCCAGCAGTTTGTCGAGGTCGGGGACCTACGAGCAGTACTTC.

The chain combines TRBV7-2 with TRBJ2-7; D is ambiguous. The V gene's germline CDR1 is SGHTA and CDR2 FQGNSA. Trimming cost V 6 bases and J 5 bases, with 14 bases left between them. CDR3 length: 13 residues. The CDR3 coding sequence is TGTGCCAGCAGTTTTCTCCCGGGCCACGAGCAGTACTTC. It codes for CASSFLPGHEQYF.

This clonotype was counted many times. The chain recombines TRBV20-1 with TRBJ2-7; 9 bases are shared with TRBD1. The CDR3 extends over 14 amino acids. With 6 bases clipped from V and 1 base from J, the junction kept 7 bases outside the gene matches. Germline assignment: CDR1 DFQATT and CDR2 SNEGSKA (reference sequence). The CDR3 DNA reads TGCAGTGCCGTGGGGACAGGGAGATCCTACGAGCAGTACTTC. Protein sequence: CSAVGTGRSYEQYF.

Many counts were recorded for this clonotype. CDR3 in DNA: TGTGCCAGCAGCTTAGCGGGGACAGGGAGTATCCACGAGCAGTACTTC. As protein: CASSLAGTGSIHEQYF. The chain links TRBV7-9 to TRBJ2-7, with 9 bases lining up with TRBD1. Germline V CDR1 and CDR2: SEHNR, FQNEAQ (reference sequence). This CDR3 spans 16 amino acids. The V gene end was trimmed by 0 bases and the J gene end by 5 bases; junction bases not matched to a gene: 8.

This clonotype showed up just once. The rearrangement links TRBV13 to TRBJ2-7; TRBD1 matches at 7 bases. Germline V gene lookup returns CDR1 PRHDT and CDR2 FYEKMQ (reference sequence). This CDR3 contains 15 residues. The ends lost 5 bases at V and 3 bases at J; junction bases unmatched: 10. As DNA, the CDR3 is TGTGCCAGCAGCCATACAGGGGACGGGTACTACGAGCAGTACTTC. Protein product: CASSHTGDGYYEQYF.

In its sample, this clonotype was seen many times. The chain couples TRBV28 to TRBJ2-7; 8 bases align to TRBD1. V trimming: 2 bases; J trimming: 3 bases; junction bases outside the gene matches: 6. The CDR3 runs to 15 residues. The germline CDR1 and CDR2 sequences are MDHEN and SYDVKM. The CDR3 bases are TGTGCCAGCAGTTTAGGGGGACAGGTGGGCTACGAGCAGTACTTC. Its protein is CASSLGGQVGYEQYF.

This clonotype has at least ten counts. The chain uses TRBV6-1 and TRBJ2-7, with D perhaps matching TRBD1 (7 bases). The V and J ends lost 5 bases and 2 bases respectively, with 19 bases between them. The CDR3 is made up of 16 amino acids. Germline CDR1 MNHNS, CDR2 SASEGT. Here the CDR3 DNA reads TGTGCCAGCAGTAGGCTGGGGGGACAGCCTACCTACGAGCAGTACTTC. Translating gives CASSRLGGQPTYEQYF.

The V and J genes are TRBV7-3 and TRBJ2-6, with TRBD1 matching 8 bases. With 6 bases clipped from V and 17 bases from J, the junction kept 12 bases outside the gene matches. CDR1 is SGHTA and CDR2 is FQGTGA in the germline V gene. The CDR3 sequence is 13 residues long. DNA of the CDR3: TGTGCCAGCAGTCCTACGGCAGGGGGCCTGGTGACTTTC. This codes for CASSPTAGGLVTF.

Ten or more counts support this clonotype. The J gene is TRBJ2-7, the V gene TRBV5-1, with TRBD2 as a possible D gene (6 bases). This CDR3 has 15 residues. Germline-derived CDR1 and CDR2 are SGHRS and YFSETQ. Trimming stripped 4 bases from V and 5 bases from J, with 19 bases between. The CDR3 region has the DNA TGCGCCAGCAGCGTCCGGGACTCGCGGGTCCACGAGCAGTACTTC. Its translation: CASSVRDSRVHEQYF.

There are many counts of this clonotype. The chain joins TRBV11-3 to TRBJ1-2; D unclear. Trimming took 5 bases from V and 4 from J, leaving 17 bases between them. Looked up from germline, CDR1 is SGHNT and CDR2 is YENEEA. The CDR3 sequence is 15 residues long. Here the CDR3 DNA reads TGTGCCAGCAGCGGCCGCGGGAACCCAATCTATGGCTACACCTTC. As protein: CASSGRGNPIYGYTF.

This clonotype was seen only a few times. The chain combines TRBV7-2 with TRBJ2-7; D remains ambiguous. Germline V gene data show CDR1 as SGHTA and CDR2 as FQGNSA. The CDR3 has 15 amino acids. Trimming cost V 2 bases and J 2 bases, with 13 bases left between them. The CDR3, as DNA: TGTGCCAGCAGCTTACGTTCTAGGGATCCCTACGAGCAGTACTTC. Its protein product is CASSLRSRDPYEQYF.

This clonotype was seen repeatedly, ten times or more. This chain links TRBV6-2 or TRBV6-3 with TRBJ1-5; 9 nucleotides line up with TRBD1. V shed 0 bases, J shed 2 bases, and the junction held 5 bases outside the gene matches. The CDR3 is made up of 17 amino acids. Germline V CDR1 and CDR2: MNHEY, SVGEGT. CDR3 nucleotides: TGTGCCAGCAGTTACTCTGAGGACAGGGGCGGCAATCAGCCCCAGCATTTT. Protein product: CASSYSEDRGGNQPQHF.

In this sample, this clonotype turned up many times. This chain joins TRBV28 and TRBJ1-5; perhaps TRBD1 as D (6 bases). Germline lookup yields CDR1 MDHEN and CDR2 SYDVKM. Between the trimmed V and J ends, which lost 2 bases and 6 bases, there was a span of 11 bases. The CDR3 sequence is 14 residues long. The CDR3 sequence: CASSLITGFQPQHF. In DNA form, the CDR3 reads TGTGCCAGCAGTTTAATCACAGGGTTTCAGCCCCAGCATTTT.

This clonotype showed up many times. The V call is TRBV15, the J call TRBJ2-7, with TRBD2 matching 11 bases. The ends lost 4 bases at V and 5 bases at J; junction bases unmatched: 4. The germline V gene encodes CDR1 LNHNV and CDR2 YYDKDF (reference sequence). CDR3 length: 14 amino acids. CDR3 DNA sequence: TGTGCCACCAGCACACTAGCGGGAGTCAACGAGCAGTACTTC. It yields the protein CATSTLAGVNEQYF.

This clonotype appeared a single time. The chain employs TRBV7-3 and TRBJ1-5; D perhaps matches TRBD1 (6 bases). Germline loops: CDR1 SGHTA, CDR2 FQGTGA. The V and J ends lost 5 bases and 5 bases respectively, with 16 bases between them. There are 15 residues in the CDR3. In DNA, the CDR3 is TGTGCCAGCAGCGGACGCCGGGACACATATCAGCCCCAGCATTTT. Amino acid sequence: CASSGRRDTYQPQHF.

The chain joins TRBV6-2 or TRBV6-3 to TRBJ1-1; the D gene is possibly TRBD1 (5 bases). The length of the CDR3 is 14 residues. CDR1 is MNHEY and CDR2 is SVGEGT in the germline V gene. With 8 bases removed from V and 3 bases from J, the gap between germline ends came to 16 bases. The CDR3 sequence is CASEGIGGDTEAFF. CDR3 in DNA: TGTGCCAGCGAGGGCATCGGGGGAGACACTGAAGCTTTCTTT.